The 8 T cell receptor beta chains reported below all come from one sample, sequenced in a study of T cells in Graves' hyperthyroidism and ophthalmopathy. TCR beta CDR3 region amplification was performed from RNA transcripts. RT-PCR in the first round (using the HTBI primer set) targeted the TCR CDR3. MiXCR was run by TCRdb on the multiplex PCR reads, yielding one entry per CDR3 protein. The data contain around 240,000 distinct CDR3 sequences, about 16% of them seen just once; the ten biggest clones take up more than 25%. The specimen was blood. Receptors were obtained from a woman aged 18-29 years with Graves' ophthalmopathy.

This clonotype occurred a few times. The chain is built from TRBV4-1 and TRBJ2-7; a possible D gene is TRBD1 (6 bases). This CDR3 is 14 amino acids long. Trimming cost V 4 bases and J 5 bases, with 15 bases left between them. In germline, CDR1 is MGHRA, CDR2 YSYEKL. The CDR3 DNA is TGCGCCAGCAGCCCGGACAGCCTGGTCCACGAGCAGTACTTC. It is translated as CASSPDSLVHEQYF.

This clonotype was recorded many times. V gene TRBV20-1 combines with J gene TRBJ2-2; a possible D gene is TRBD1 (6 bases). Germline lookup yields CDR1 DFQATT and CDR2 SNEGSKA (reference sequence). Trimming shortened V by 0 bases and J by 5 bases, and 19 bases separated the two germline ends. The CDR3 extends over 17 amino acids. DNA of the CDR3: TGCAGTGCTAGAGAAAGCGGACAGAGGGTATGGACCGGGGAGCTGTTTTTT. As protein: CSARESGQRVWTGELFF.

V is TRBV27 and J is TRBJ2-3; the match to TRBD2 covers 12 bases. The CDR3 has 17 residues. Germline V gene lookup returns CDR1 MNHEY and CDR2 SMNVEV (reference sequence). Trimming took 3 bases from V and 1 from J; bases not matched to a gene: 5. The CDR3 region is CASSFSWTSGGTDTQYF. The DNA of the CDR3 is TGTGCCAGCAGTTTTAGTTGGACTAGCGGGGGCACAGATACGCAGTATTTT.

In its sample, this clonotype was seen many times. J is TRBJ2-5 and V is TRBV3-2; the table's D call, TRBD2, has no DNA check behind it. TRBV3-2 is tagged as a pseudogene. This CDR3 is 12 amino acids long. CDR3 DNA sequence: TGTGCCAGCAGGCGGCTAGTCGAGACCCAGTACTTC. Encoded protein: CASRRLVETQYF.

This clonotype was detected ten times or more. The chain couples TRBV27 to TRBJ2-1; D remains ambiguous. The germline gives CDR1 MNHEY, CDR2 SMNVEV (reference sequence). V lost 3 bases and J lost 3, with 9 bases in between. This CDR3 spans 14 amino acids. The CDR3 DNA reads as TGTGCCAGCAGTTTGGGGTATCACTACAATGAGCAGTTCTTC. As protein: CASSLGYHYNEQFF.

This rearrangement joins TRBV20-1 to TRBJ1-2, with a weak D call TRBD1 (5 bases). This CDR3 is 13 amino acids long. Germline values: CDR1 DFQATT, CDR2 SNEGSKA (reference sequence). V lost 3 bases to trimming and J lost 6 bases, with 14 bases between them. CDR3 coding DNA: TGCAGTGCTAGCCCGGGGCTCCCCCATGGCTACACCTTC. This translates into CSASPGLPHGYTF.

This clonotype came up many times. The chain is built from TRBV28 and TRBJ1-4; D call uncertain. Germline CDR1 MDHEN, CDR2 SYDVKM. The CDR3 has 13 residues. Trimming left V 6 bases short and J 11 bases short, with 16 bases between. In DNA, the CDR3 is TGTGCCAGCAGATGGGCCTCCTTAGAGAAACTGTTTTTT. Its protein product is CASRWASLEKLFF.

In this sample, this clonotype turned up many times. The V gene is TRBV19, the J gene TRBJ1-1; no firm D call. V shed 6 bases and J shed 4 bases, with 12 bases lying between them. This CDR3 contains 13 residues. CDR1 is LNHDA and CDR2 is SQIVND in the germline V gene (reference sequence). The CDR3 DNA reads TGTGCCAGTAGGGCGAATGCGGGCACTGAAGCTTTCTTT. Encoded protein: CASRANAGTEAFF.